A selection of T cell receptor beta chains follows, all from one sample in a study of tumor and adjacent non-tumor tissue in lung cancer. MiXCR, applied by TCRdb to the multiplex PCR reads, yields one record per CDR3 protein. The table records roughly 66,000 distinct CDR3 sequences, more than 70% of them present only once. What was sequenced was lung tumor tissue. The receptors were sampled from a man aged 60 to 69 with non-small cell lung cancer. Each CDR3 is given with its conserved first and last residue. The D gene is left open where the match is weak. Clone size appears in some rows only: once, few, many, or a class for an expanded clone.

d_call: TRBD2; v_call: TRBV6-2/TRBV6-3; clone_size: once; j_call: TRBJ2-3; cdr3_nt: TGCGCCAGCAGTTACCAGCCGGGACTAGCGGGGGGATGCACAGATACGCAGTATTTT; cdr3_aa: CASSYQPGLAGGCTDTQYF
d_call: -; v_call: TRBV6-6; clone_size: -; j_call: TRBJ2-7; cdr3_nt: TGTGCCAGCTGTGGATCTAGCGCGAGCTCCTACGAGAAGTACTTC; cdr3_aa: CASCGSSASSYEKYF
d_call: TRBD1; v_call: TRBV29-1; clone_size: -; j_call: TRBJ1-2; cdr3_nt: TGTGGCTCTTGGGACAGGGGCCAAACCTTC; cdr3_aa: CGSWDRGQTF
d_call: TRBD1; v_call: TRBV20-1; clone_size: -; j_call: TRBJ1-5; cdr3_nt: TGCGGTGCTACTACAGGGGACTATCAGCCCCATCATTTT; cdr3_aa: CGATTGDYQPHHF
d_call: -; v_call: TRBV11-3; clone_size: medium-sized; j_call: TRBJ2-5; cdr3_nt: TGTGCCAGCAGCTTAGCCCCGGACAGTCAAGAGACCCAGTACTTC; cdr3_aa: CASSLAPDSQETQYF
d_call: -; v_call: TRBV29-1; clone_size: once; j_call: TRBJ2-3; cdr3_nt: TGCAGCGTTCGTGCGGGCACAGGGAATCCTTACCACACAGATACGCAGTATTTT; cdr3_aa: CSVRAGTGNPYHTDTQYF
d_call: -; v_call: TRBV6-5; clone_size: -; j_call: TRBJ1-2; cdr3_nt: TGTGCAAGCACTTACTACACCAACTATGGCTACACCTTC; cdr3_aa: CASTYYTNYGYTF
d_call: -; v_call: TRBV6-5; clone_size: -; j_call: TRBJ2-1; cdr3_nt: TGTGCCAGCAGCGGCCTAACGAGATACAACGAGCAGTTCTTC; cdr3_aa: CASSGLTRYNEQFF
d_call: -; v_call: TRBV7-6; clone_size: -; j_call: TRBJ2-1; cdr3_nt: TGTGCCAGCAGCGATGATGTTAACAGCTACAATGAGCAGTTCTTC; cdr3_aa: CASSDDVNSYNEQFF
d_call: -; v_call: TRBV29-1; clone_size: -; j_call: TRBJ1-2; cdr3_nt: TGCAGGGTTGTACAGGCGGTGAATGGCTACACCTTC; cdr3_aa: CRVVQAVNGYTF
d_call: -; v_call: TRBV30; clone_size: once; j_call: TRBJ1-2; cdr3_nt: TGTGCCTGTAGAGGTGGGGCGCCCAAGGACTTAGGCAGCTATGGCTACACCTTC; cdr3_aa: CACRGGAPKDLGSYGYTF
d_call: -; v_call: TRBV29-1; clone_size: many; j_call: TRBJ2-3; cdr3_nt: TGCAGCGTCTACGGAGTGGGCTTGGATACGCAGTATTTT; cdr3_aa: CSVYGVGLDTQYF
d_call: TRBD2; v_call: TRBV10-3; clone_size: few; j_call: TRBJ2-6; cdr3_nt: TGTCCCATCAGTGAACATGGGACTAGCGGGAGGGGCTCTGGGGCCAACGTCTTGACTTTC; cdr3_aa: CPISEHGTSGRGSGANVLTF
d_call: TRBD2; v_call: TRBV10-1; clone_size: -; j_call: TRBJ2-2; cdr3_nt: TGCGCGAGCAGTGAGTCGGGAGGAGCCGGGGAGCTGGTTTTT; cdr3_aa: CASSESGGAGELVF
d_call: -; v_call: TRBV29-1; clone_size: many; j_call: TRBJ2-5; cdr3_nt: TGCAGCGTTGACTCGGGAAGGACCCAGTACTTC; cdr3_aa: CSVDSGRTQYF
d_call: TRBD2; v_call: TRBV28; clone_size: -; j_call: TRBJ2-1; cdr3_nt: TGTGCCAGCAGTCTAAGGGGGGGACTAGCGGGATTACGCTACAATGAGCAGTTCTTC; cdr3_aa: CASSLRGGLAGLRYNEQFF
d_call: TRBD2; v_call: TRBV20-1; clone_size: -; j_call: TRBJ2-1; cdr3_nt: TGCACTGTTAGAGTGGGGACTAAATTTCATGAGCAGTTCTTC; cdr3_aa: CTVRVGTKFHEQFF
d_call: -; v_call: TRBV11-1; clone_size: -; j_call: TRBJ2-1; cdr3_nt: TGTGCCAGCGAGAGGAGTGAGGGCCGTGGTGAGCAGATCTTC; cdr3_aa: CASERSEGRGEQIF
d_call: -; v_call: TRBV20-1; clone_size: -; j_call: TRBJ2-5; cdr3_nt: TGCAGTGCAAAGACTGGCGGGAAGGTCCAAGAGACACAATACTTC; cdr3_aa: CSAKTGGKVQETQYF
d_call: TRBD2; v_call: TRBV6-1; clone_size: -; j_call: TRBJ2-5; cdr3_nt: TGTGACAGCAGCTTCGGGGAGGGGCAAGAGACCCAGTACTTC; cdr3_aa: CDSSFGEGQETQYF
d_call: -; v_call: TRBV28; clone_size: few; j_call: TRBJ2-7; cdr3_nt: TGTGCCAGCAGTTTACTGATCGACAGTTTCTACGAGCAGTACTTC; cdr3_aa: CASSLLIDSFYEQYF
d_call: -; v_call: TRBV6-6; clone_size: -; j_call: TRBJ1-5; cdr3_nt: TGTGTCGGCAGTTTGGAGCTTCTCAATCAGCCCCAGCATTTT; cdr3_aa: CVGSLELLNQPQHF
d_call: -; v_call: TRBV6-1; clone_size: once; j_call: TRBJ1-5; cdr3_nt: TGTGCCAACCGCCCGACTTGGGACAGCAATCAGCCCCAGCATTTT; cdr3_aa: CANRPTWDSNQPQHF
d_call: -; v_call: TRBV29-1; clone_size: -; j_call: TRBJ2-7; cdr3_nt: TGCAGCGTTGAATGGACCAACCATCCCTATGAGCAGTACTTC; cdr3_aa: CSVEWTNHPYEQYF
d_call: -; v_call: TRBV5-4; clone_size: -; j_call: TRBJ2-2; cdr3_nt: TGTGCCAGCAGCTTGAGTCTTAGGCAGTACTCCGGGAAGCTGTTTTTT; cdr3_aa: CASSLSLRQYSGKLFF
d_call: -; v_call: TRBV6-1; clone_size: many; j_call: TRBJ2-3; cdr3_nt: TGTGCCAGCAGTGATTGGGGGACGACAGATACGCAGTATTTT; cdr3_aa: CASSDWGTTDTQYF
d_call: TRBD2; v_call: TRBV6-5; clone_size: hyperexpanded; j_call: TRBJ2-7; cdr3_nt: TGTGCCAGCAGTTACTCGAGGCGGGAGACGGCCGAGCAGTACTTC; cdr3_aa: CASSYSRRETAEQYF
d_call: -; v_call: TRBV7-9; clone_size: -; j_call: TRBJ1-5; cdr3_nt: TGTACCAGCAGCTTAGAGGGCCGTGGAGCTATAGGCAATCAGCCCCAGCATTTT; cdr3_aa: CTSSLEGRGAIGNQPQHF
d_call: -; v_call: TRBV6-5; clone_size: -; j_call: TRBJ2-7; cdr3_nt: TGTGCCAGGACTTACGGGGCTGGACAGTTTTACGAGCAGTACTTC; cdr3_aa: CARTYGAGQFYEQYF
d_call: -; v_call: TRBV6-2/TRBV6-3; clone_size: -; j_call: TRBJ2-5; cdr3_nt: TGTGCCAACAACCTCGAGGGGGTAGAGACCCAGTACTTC; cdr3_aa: CANNLEGVETQYF
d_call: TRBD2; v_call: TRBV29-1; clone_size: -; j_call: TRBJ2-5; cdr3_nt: TGCAGCGCCCAGGGAGGGCGTGAGACCCAGTACTTC; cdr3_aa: CSAQGGRETQYF
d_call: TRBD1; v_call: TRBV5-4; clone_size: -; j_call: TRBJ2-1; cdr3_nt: TGTGTCAGGAGCCCCGGGAGACGACAGGGGATCGGCAATGAGCAGTTCTTC; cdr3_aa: CVRSPGRRQGIGNEQFF
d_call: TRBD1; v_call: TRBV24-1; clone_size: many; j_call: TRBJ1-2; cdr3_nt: TGTGCCACCAGTGACCCCAGCCGGGACAGGAACTATGGCTACACCTTC; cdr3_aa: CATSDPSRDRNYGYTF
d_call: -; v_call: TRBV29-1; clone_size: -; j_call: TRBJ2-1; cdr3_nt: TGCAGTGTTGAAGGCGGGCAGGAGTACAATGACCAGTTCTTC; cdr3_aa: CSVEGGQEYNDQFF
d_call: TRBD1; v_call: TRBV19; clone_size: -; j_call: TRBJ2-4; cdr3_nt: TGTGCCAGTGGTACGACAGGGACAGGTTTAGCCAAAAACATTCAGTACTTC; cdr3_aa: CASGTTGTGLAKNIQYF
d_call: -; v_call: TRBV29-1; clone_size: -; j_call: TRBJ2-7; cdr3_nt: TGCAGCATTGAAGATCTGGCAGAATACGAGCAGTACTTC; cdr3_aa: CSIEDLAEYEQYF
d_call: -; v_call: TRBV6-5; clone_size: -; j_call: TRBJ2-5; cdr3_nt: TGTGCCAGCAGTTTCTCTACGGCAGCGGCACAAGAGACCCAGTACTTC; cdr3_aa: CASSFSTAAAQETQYF